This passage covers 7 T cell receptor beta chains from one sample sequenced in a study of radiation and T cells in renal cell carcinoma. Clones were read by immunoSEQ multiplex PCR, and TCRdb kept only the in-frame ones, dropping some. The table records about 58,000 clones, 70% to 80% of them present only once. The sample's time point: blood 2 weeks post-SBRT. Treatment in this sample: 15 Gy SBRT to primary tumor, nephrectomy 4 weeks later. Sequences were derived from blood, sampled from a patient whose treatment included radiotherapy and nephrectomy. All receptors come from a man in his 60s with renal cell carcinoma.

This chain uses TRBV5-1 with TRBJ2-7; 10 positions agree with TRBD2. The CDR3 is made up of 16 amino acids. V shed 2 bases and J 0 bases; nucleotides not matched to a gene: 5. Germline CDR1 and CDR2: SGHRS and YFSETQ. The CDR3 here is CASSFPSGGSSYEQYF. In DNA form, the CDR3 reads TGCGCCAGCAGCTTCCCTAGCGGGGGATCCTCCTACGAGCAGTACTTC.

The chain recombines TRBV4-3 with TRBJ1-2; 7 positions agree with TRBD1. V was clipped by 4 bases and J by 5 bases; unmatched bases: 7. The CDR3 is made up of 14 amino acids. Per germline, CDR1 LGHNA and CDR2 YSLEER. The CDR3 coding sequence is TGCGCCAGCAGCCCCCCGGACAGGCAATATGGCTACACCTTC. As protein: CASSPPDRQYGYTF.

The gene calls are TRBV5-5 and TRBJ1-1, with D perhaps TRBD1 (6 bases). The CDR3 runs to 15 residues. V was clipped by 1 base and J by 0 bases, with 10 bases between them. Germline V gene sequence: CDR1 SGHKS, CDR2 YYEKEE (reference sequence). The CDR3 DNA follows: TGTGCCAGCAGCTTGTGGGGGGCCTTGAACACTGAAGCTTTCTTT. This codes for CASSLWGALNTEAFF. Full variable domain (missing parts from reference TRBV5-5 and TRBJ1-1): DAGVTQSPTHLIKTRGQQVTLRCSPISGHKSVSWYQQVLGQGPQFIFQYYEKEERGRGNFPDRFSARQFPNYSSELNVNALLLGDSALYLCASSLWGALNTEAFFGQGTRLTVV.

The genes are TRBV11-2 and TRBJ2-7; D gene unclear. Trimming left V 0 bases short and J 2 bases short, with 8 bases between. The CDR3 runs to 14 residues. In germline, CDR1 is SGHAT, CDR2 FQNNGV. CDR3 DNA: TGTGCCAGCAGCTTAGATGGCAAGGCCTACGAGCAGTACGTC. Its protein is CASSLDGKAYEQYV.

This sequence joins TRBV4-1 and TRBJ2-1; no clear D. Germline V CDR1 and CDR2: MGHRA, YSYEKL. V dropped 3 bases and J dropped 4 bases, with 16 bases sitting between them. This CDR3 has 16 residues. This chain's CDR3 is CASSQGPLPFYNEQFF. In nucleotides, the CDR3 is TGCGCCAGCAGCCAGGGCCCCCTACCGTTTTACAATGAGCAGTTCTTC.

The CDR3 DNA is TGTGCCAGCAGCTTAGATTCAAGGATGGGTGAGCAGTTCTTC. Its protein product is CASSLDSRMGEQFF. This sequence joins TRBV7-3 and TRBJ2-1, with D uncertain. The germline gives CDR1 SGHTA, CDR2 FQGTGA. V was pared by 2 bases and J by 9 bases, with 14 bases between. The CDR3 totals 14 residues.

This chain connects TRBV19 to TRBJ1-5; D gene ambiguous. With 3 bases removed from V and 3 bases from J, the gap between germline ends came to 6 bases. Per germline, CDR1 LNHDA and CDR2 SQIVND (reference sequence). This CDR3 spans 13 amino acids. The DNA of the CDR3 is TGTGCCAGTAGTATTCAGGACAATCAGCCCCAGCATTTT. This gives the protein CASSIQDNQPQHF.